This TCR beta chain was sequenced for a study of blood T cells in healthy people across ages. Next came a second PCR, run for about 7 to 12 cycles, which used a sample-barcoded 5' primer along with a J-beta primer mix. TCRdb re-called the 5' RACE reads through MiXCR, storing one row per CDR3 protein. The sample contains about 640,000 distinct CDR3 sequences, roughly 41% of which appear only once. This clonotype was counted at least ten times. Its antigen remains unidentified. There are 16 residues in the CDR3. Germline V gene lookup returns CDR1 SGHVS and CDR2 FQNEAQ. Trimming took 1 base from V and 0 from J; bases not matched to a gene: 4. Study outcomes and limitations: From one million sequenced T cells, diversity estimates were lower bounds.

The TCR sequence derives from an elderly man in good health. This rearrangement joins TRBV7-8 to TRBJ2-3, with 7 bases lining up with TRBD2. The sequenced material came from blood. The CDR3 spells CASSLGASGSTDTQYF. Here the CDR3 DNA reads TGTGCCAGCAGCTTAGGAGCTAGCGGCAGCACAGATACGCAGTATTTT.